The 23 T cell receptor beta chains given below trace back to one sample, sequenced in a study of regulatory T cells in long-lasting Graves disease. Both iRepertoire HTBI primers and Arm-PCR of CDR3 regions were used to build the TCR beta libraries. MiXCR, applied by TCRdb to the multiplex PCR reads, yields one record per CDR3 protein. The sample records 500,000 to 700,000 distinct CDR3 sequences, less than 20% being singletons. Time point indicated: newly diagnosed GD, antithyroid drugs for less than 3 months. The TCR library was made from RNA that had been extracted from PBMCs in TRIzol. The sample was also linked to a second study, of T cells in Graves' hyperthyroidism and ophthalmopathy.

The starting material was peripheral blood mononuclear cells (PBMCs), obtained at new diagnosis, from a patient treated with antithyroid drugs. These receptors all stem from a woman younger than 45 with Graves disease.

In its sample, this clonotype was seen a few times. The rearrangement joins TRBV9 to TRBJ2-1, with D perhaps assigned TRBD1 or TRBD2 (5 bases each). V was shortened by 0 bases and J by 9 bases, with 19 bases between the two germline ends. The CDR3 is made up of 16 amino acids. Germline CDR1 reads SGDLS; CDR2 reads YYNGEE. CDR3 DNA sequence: TGTGCCAGCAGCGTAGTAGACCCGTCCCCCGGGGCTGAGCAGTTCTTC. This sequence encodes CASSVVDPSPGAEQFF.

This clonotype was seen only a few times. The CDR3 DNA reads TGCGCCAGCAGTTTTCTAGCGGGAGTCATCGGGGAGCTGTTTTTT. Its translation is CASSFLAGVIGELFF. The V and J genes are TRBV10-2 and TRBJ2-2, with TRBD2 matching 10 bases. From germline, CDR1 is WSHSY and CDR2 SAAADI. Trimming took 5 bases from V and 7 from J; bases not matched to a gene: 7. This CDR3 has 15 residues.

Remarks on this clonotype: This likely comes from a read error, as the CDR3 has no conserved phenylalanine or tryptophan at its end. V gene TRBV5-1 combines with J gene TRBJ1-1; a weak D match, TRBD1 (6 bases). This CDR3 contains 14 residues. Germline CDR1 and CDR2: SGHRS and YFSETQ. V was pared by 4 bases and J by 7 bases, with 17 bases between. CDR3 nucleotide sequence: TGCGCCAGCAGCCCGGGGGTACAGGGTGGTGAAGCTTTCCTT. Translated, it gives CASSPGVQGGEAFL.

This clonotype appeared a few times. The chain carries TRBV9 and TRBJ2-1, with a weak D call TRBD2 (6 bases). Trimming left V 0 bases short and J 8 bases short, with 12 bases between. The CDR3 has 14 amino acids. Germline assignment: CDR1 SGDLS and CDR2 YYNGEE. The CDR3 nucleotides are TGTGCCAGCAGCGTAGTAGCGGCCCACGATGAGCAGTTCTTC. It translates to CASSVVAAHDEQFF.

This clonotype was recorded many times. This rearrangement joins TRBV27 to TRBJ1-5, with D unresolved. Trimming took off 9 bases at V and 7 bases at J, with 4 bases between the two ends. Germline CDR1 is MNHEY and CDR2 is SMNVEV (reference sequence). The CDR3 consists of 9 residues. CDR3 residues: CARMQPQHF. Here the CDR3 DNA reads TGTGCCAGGATGCAGCCCCAGCATTTT.

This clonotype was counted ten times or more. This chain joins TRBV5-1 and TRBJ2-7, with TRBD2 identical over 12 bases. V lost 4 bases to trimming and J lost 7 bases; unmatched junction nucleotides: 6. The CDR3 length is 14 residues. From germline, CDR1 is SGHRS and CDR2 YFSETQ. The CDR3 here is CASSRTSGTWEQYF. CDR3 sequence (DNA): TGCGCCAGCAGCCGGACTAGCGGGACATGGGAGCAGTACTTC.

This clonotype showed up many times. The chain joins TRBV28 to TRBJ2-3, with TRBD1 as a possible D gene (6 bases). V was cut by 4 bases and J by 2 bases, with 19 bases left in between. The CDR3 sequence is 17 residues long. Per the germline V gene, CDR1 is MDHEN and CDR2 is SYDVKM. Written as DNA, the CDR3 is TGTGCCAGCAGTTCAAAATCCGGGACACATTACACAGATACGCAGTATTTT. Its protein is CASSSKSGTHYTDTQYF.

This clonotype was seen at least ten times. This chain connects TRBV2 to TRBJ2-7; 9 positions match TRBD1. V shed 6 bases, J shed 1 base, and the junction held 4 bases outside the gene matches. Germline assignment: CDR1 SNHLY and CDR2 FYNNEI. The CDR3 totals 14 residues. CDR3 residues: CASRGQGGSYEQYF. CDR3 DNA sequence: TGTGCCAGCAGGGGACAGGGAGGATCCTACGAGCAGTACTTC.

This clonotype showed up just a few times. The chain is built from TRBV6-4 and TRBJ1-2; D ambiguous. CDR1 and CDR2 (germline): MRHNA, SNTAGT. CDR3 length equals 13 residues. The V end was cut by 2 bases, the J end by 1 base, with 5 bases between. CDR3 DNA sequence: TGTGCCAGCAGTGACGGGGATAACTATGGCTACACCTTC. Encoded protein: CASSDGDNYGYTF.

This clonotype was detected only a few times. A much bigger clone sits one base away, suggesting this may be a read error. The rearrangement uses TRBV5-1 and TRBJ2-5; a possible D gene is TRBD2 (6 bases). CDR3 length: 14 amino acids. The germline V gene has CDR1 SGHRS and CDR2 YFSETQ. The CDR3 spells CASGLGQGGETQYF. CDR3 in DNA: TGCGCCAGCGGCTTGGGGCAGGGAGGTGAGACCCAGTACTTC.

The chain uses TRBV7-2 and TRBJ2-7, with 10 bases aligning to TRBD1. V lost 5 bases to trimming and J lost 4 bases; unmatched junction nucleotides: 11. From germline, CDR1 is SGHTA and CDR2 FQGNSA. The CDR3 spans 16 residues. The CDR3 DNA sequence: TGTGCCAGCAGCCGTCCAGGACAGGGGGTTTTGTACGAGCAGTACTTC. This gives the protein CASSRPGQGVLYEQYF.

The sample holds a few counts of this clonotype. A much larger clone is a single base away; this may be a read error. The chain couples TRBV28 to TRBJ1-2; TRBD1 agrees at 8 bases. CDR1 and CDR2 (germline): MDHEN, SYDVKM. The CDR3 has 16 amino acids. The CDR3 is CASRRNPGQGDYSYTF. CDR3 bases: TGTGCCAGCAGAAGAAATCCCGGACAGGGTGACTATAGCTACACCTTC.

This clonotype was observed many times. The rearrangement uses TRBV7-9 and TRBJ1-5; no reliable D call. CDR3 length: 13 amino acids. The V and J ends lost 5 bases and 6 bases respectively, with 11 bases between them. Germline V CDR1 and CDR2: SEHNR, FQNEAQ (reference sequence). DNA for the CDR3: TGTGCCAGCAGCCCCCCTCCCGGTCAGCCCCAGCATTTT. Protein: CASSPPPGQPQHF. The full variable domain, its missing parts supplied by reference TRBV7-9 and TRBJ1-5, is DTGVSQNPRHKITKRGQNVTFRCDPISEHNRLYWYRQTLGQGPEFLTYFQNEAQLEKSRLLSDRFSAERPKGSFSTLEIQRTEQGDSAMYLCASSPPPGQPQHFGDGTRLSIL.

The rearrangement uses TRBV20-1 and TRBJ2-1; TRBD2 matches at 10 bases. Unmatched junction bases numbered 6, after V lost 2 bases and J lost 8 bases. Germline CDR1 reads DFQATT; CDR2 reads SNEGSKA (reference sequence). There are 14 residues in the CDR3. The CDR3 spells CSARLSSGSHEQFF. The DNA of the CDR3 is TGCAGTGCTAGACTCTCTAGCGGGAGTCATGAGCAGTTCTTC.

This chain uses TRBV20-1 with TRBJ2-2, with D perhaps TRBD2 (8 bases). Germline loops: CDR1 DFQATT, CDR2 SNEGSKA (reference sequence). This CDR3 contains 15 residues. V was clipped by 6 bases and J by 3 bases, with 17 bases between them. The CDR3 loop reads CSAPGRGQDTGELFF. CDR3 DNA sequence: TGCAGTGCCCCCGGGAGGGGGCAGGACACCGGGGAGCTGTTTTTT.

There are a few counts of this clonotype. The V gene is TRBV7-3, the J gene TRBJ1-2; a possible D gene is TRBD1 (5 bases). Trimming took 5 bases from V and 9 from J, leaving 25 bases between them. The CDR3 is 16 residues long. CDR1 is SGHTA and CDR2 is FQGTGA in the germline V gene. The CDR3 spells CASSRYGTTGSVSYTF. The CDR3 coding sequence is TGTGCCAGCAGCCGGTACGGGACGACCGGTTCGGTTAGCTACACCTTC.

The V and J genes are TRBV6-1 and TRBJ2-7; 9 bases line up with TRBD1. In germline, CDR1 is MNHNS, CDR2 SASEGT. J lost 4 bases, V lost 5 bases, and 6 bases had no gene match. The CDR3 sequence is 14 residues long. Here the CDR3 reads CASSPGQGRYEQYF. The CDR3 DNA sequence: TGTGCCAGCAGTCCCGGACAGGGGAGGTACGAGCAGTACTTC.

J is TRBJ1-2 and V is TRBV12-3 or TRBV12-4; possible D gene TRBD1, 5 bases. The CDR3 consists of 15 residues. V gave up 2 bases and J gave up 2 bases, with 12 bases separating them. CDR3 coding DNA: TGTGCCAGCAGTTTATTCGGGACTTCCAACTATGGCTACACCTTC. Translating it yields CASSLFGTSNYGYTF.

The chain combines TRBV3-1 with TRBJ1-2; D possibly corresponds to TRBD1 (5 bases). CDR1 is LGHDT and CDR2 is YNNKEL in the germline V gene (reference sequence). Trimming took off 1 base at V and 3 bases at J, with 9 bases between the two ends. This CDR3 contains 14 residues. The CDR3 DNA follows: TGTGCCAGCAGCCAAGGACGGGGGGACTATGGCTACACCTTC. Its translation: CASSQGRGDYGYTF.

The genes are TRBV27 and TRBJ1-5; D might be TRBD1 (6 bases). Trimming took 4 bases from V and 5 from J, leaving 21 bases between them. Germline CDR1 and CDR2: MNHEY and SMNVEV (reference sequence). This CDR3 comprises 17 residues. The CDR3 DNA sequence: TGTGCCAGCAGTTCCGGGTTGTGGGGGGCAGGGGATCAGCCCCAGCATTTT. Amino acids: CASSSGLWGAGDQPQHF.

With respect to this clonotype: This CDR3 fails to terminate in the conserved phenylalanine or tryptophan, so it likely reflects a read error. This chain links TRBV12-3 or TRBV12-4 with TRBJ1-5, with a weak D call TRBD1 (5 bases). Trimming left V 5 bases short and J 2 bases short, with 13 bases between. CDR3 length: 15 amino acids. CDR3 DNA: TGTGCCAGCAGTGCGGGGGTGGTTGGCAATCAGCCCCAGCATTCT. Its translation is CASSAGVVGNQPQHS.

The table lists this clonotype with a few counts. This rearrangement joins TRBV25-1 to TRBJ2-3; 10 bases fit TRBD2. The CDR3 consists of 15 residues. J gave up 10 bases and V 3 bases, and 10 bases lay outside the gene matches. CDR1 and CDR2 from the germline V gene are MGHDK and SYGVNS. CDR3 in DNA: TGTGCCAGCAGTGATCCTGGGACTAGCGTTATTCCGCAGTATTTT. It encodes CASSDPGTSVIPQYF.

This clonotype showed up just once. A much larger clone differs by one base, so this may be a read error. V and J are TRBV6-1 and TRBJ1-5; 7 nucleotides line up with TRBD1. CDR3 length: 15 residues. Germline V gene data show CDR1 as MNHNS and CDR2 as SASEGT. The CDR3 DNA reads TGTGCCAGCAGTGAATACAGGGGAGGAGGTCAGCCCCAGCGTTTT. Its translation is CASSEYRGGGQPQRF.